The text below deals with one T cell receptor beta chain. The table lists this clone with a few counts. Its antigen remains unidentified. No qualities accompany the bases; no much larger clone lies one base away. The data were taken from a study of sequential checkpoint blockade in melanoma (dated by TCRdb to about 2019). Some background on the complete study: Using 1:1 randomization, the trial assigned patients either to first-line nivolumab followed by ipilimumab (arm A) or to ipilimumab followed by nivolumab (arm B). Maintenance nivolumab came after each of the two trial sequences. DNA from 91 pretreatment melanoma tumor samples underwent TCRbeta immunosequencing. Matched tumor biopsies were taken from about two dozen patients before treatment and at week 13, after single-agent nivolumab (arm A) or ipilimumab (arm B). About 85% of the matched tumor biopsy pairs taken before and after treatment were from the same lesion.

On the study overall, not on this receptor specifically: Small sample sizes and reduced statistical power limited the within-arm analyses of tumor T-cell fraction. The response-prediction model combining TCR metrics and mutation burden needs validation in larger, independent patient cohorts. Tumor T-cell fraction and clonality were found to correlate with PD-L1 staining and CD8+ T-cell counts but not with mutational load. Achieving clinical benefit was about 30 times more likely for patients whose tumor T-cell fraction and clonality increased by week 13. In the nivolumab-first arm (arm A), an association was found between pretreatment tumor TIL clonality and response (P = .04).

The sample's treatment or condition label is to be understood as: randomized to nivolumab then ipilimumab (arm A) or the reverse (arm B). No trial patient had received prior DNA-damaging chemotherapy. CheckMate 064, a randomized, open-label phase II trial of sequential checkpoint blockade, was the source of the samples, all of which came from patients with melanoma. Genomic DNA from formalin-fixed paraffin-embedded (FFPE) tissue samples served as the input for tumor TCR sequencing. TCRbeta CDR3 regions were immunosequenced from genomic DNA with the immunoSEQ Assay. Genomic DNA was amplified by bias-controlled multiplex PCR before high-throughput sequencing. Per the authors' processing: To quantify the absolute abundance of each unique TCRbeta CDR3 region, the sequences were collapsed and filtered. Clonality, defined as 1 minus Pielou's evenness, was calculated using productive rearrangements only. Tumor T-cell fraction was calculated by normalizing TCRbeta template counts to the amount of usable DNA, which was estimated from several housekeeping genes. Clones with significantly greater frequencies in on-treatment versus baseline samples were identified using a previously published method. Here the immuneACCESS table is served through TCRdb, limited to in-frame sequences with V and J called. Missing clones are a known gap in these copies; in checked studies unresolved V genes cover under half, and the rest lacks a known reason. The V and J calls and clone size come from that table; D and trimming were worked out from the DNA. Present in this sample are some 13,000 clones, around 20% of which were seen just once. Clones ranked in the top ten supply approximately 5.8% of the sample.

The sample consisted of tumor tissue (inferred from file names), taken from a patient given nivolumab and ipilimumab in sequence. The receptor was isolated from a human donor with melanoma.

The bases are TGTGCCAGCAGTGGCGAATTGGGCGAGACCCAGTACTTC. Translation gives CASSGELGETQYF. This chain joins TRBV6-8 to TRBJ2-5, with the D gene not clear enough to name. V loses 5 bases of germline sequence and J loses 5 bases, and the interval between the two ends is 12 bases. As encoded in the germline V gene, CDR1 is MNHGY while CDR2 is SAAAGT. The CDR3 has 13 amino acids, counting the end cysteine and phenylalanine. Of all the DNA, just the CDR3 is kept, 39 bases in frame from base 1.